This TCR beta chain appears in the sequencing data of a study of blood T cell repertoires in COVID-19. In the study overall: In each case, the material was cDNA or gDNA derived from T cells, B-cell-depleted T cells, or PBMCs.

V was shortened by 0 bases and J by 3 bases, with 16 bases between the two germline ends. The CDR3 is made up of 17 amino acids. The germline V gene encodes CDR1 SGDLS and CDR2 YYNGEE. Those enrolled, adults aged 18 to 89 years, came from around 25 US areas. Which cohort a participant joined came from the clinical history participants gave. Per the original methods: Amplified reference gene primers provided the basis for estimating nucleated cell counts. Assay: immunoSEQ multiplex PCR; the TCRdb copy retains only in-frame clones and omits some. V and J calls and clone size are copied from that table; D and trimming were computed from the DNA. The sample records a few hundred thousand clones, around 89% being singletons.

The receptor comes from a man aged 30-40 years who had recovered from COVID-19. Sequencing was carried out using PBMCs or T cells enriched from blood (not recorded which). The chain uses TRBV9 and TRBJ2-1; possibly TRBD2 for D (6 bases). This CDR3 reads CASSVGFSGGIYNEQFF. The CDR3, as DNA: TGTGCCAGCAGCGTAGGGTTTAGTGGCGGGATCTACAATGAGCAGTTCTTC. Combining the CDR3 with reference TRBV9 and TRBJ2-1 gives the whole variable domain DSGVTQTPKHLITATGQRVTLRCSPRSGDLSVYWYQQSLDQGLQFLIQYYNGEERAKGNILERFSAQQFPDLHSELNLSSLELGDSALYFCASSVGFSGGIYNEQFFGPGTRLTVL.